This record covers a single T cell receptor (beta chain). Repertoires were generated with immunoSEQ multiplex PCR, while TCRdb's copy carries only in-frame clones and drops some. The sample lists tens of thousands of clones; around 77% were seen once. This sample is part of a study of OX40 agonist ivuxolimab in advanced cancers. This CDR3 contains 18 residues. The junction had 10 bases not matched to a gene; V was cut back by 1 base and J by 0 bases. Germline values: CDR1 SGHAT, CDR2 FQNNGV. V usage is TRBV11-2 and J usage is TRBJ1-1; 8 bases line up with TRBD1. The sample here was CD4+ or CD8+ T cells sorted from blood, taken in a trial of the OX40 agonist ivuxolimab. The receptor's source is an adult with an advanced solid tumor such as melanoma, head and neck, liver or kidney cancer. In DNA form, the CDR3 reads TGTGCCAGCAGCTTAGGCAGACAGGGGATATACTTGAACACTGAAGCTTTCTTT. It codes for CASSLGRQGIYLNTEAFF.